A selection of T cell receptor beta chains follows, all from one sample in a study of metastatic and nonmetastatic thyroid tumors. Using MiXCR, TCRdb reanalyzed the PCR reads. Of 30,000 or so clones in the sample, approximately 30% were seen once. Sequencing was done on a sample of blood. The receptors originated from a female donor with papillary thyroid cancer or a benign thyroid nodule (not recorded which). Some clones in this sample may be carry-over from other donors' samples. The CDR3 runs from the conserved cysteine through the conserved F or W. A D gene is named only where the DNA matches it firmly. Clone size is shown for a subset of rows, as once, few, many or a class of expanded clone.

size,D,length,V,J,DNA,CDR3
few,.,13,TRBV24-1,TRBJ2-3,TGTGCCACCAGTGATTTCGGAACAGATACGCAGTATTTT,CATSDFGTDTQYF
many,TRBD1,16,TRBV3-1,TRBJ2-7,TGTGCCAGCAGCCAAACCAACAGGGGGAGTCCCTACGAGCAGTACTTC,CASSQTNRGSPYEQYF
.,TRBD2,15,TRBV12-3/TRBV12-4,TRBJ2-1,TGTGCCAGCAGCCGCGGGGGGTCGAGTGGCAATGGGCAGTTCTTC,CASSRGGSSGNGQFF
many,.,12,TRBV30,TRBJ2-3,TGTGCCTGGTCAACGAGCACAGATACGCAGTATTTT,CAWSTSTDTQYF
many,TRBD2,17,TRBV7-3,TRBJ2-1,TGTGCCAGCAGCTTGAGAGGTAGCGGGGGACTATACAATGAGCAGTTCTTC,CASSLRGSGGLYNEQFF
medium-sized,TRBD1,15,TRBV20-1,TRBJ1-5,TGCAGTGCTAGATTAGGGGGCCAGCCAAATCAGCCCCAGCATTTT,CSARLGGQPNQPQHF
many,.,13,TRBV29-1,TRBJ1-2,TGCAGCGTTGAAGGGGGGGGGTACTATGGCTACACCTTC,CSVEGGGYYGYTF
few,.,15,TRBV19,TRBJ2-1,TGTGCCAGTAGTATAGGGACTCACATTCAGGTTGGGCAGTTCTTC,CASSIGTHIQVGQFF
many,.,14,TRBV4-1,TRBJ1-1,TGCGCCAGCAGCCAACCCCGACAGAACACTGAAGCTTTCTTT,CASSQPRQNTEAFF
few,.,14,TRBV28,TRBJ2-5,TGTGCCAGCAGTTTATCAGGGACTGGGGAGACCCAGTACTTC,CASSLSGTGETQYF
.,.,14,TRBV7-3,TRBJ2-4,TGTGCCAGCAACGACCCGCTTACCCAAAACATTCAGTACTTC,CASNDPLTQNIQYF
.,.,11,TRBV28,TRBJ1-2,TGTGCCAGCAGTTTATTGGGGGCCGACACCTTC,CASSLLGADTF
many,TRBD1,14,TRBV20-1,TRBJ2-7,TGCAGTGCCCTTACCGGGACAGGGGCCTACGAGCAGTACTTC,CSALTGTGAYEQYF
.,TRBD2,17,TRBV28,TRBJ2-1,TGTGCCAGCATTTTAGCTGGACTAGCGGGAGGGGAAGATGAGCACTTCTTC,CASILAGLAGGEDEHFF
.,.,12,TRBV6-1,TRBJ2-7,TGTGCCAGCGCGGAGTTCTCTGGTGAGCAGTACTTC,CASAEFSGEQYF
.,TRBD1,16,TRBV6-1,TRBJ1-1,TGTGCCAGAAGTCGCCCGGGACAGGGGACAGTGGGGGTAGCTTTCTTT,CARSRPGQGTVGVAFF
.,.,12,TRBV28,TRBJ2-7,TGTGCCAGCAGTTCGCCTCCCTACGAGCAGTACTTC,CASSSPPYEQYF
.,.,14,TRBV5-1,TRBJ1-1,TGCGCCAGCAGCTTGCTACCTGAGAACACTGAAGCTTTCTTT,CASSLLPENTEAFF
.,.,17,TRBV6-1,TRBJ1-6,TGTGCCAGCAGCCCCAGGCAGGAACGCTCCTATAATTCACCCCTCCACTTT,CASSPRQERSYNSPLHF
many,TRBD2,20,TRBV12-5,TRBJ2-3,TGTGCTAGTGGTTTGCCCGCCGGAAAAAAGCGGGAGGGCCAGGCAGATACGCAGTATTTT,CASGLPAGKKREGQADTQYF
many,.,11,TRBV7-7,TRBJ2-2,TGTGCTAGTGGGAACACCGGGGAGCTGTTTTTT,CASGNTGELFF
.,TRBD2,16,TRBV4-1,TRBJ2-1,TGCGCCAGCATCCAATGTTCAGGGCTAGCGGACAATGATCAGTTCTTC,CASIQCSGLADNDQFF
medium-sized,TRBD1,14,TRBV2,TRBJ1-2,TGTGCCAGCAGTCCCGACAGGGGTTCCTATGGCTACACCTTC,CASSPDRGSYGYTF
.,.,12,TRBV13,TRBJ1-1,TGTGCCAGCAGTAAAATGACGGGGGAAGCTTTCTTT,CASSKMTGEAFF
.,TRBD1,14,TRBV6-5,TRBJ2-7,TGTGCCAGCAGTTACCACCGGGACAGGGACGAGCAGTACTTC,CASSYHRDRDEQYF
medium-sized,TRBD1,13,TRBV6-1,TRBJ2-7,TGTGCCAGCAGTCCGGACAGGTCGGGAGAGCAGTACTTC,CASSPDRSGEQYF
few,.,15,TRBV19,TRBJ2-6,TGTGCCAGTAGTATCGGTGTGACTGTGGCCAACTTCCTGACTTTC,CASSIGVTVANFLTF
medium-sized,.,13,TRBV6-1,TRBJ1-5,TGTGCCAGCAGTTCCCACGGGAATCAGCCCCAGCATTTT,CASSSHGNQPQHF
medium-sized,TRBD1,13,TRBV20-1,TRBJ2-3,TGCAGTGCTCCCGGGACAGGGACGGATACGCAGTATTTT,CSAPGTGTDTQYF
.,TRBD2,17,TRBV10-1,TRBJ2-2,TGCGCCAGTAGTGAAGGGGCGCGGGAGGGCCGCACCGGGGAGCTGTTTTTT,CASSEGAREGRTGELFF
medium-sized,TRBD1,15,TRBV11-3,TRBJ2-7,TGTGCCAGCAGCCTCCGGGACAGGGGGTTCTACGAGCAGTACTTC,CASSLRDRGFYEQYF
.,TRBD1,13,TRBV19,TRBJ1-2,TGTGCCAGTATTCTTCAGGGGGCGCGGGGCTACACCTTC,CASILQGARGYTF
.,TRBD1,17,TRBV3-1,TRBJ2-5,TGTGCCAGCAGCCAAGATCTTCAGGACAGGCCTTTTGAGACCCAGTACTTC,CASSQDLQDRPFETQYF
many,.,14,TRBV11-2,TRBJ2-3,TGTGCCAGCAGCTTAGGGACAGGCACAGATACGCAGTATTTT,CASSLGTGTDTQYF
.,.,12,TRBV15,TRBJ1-2,TGTGCCACCACCAGAGTAGTGTATGGCTACACCTTC,CATTRVVYGYTF
.,.,14,TRBV7-8,TRBJ2-1,TGTGCCAGCGGTAATGGGGGAGGCCGAAATGAGCAGTTCTTC,CASGNGGGRNEQFF
few,.,15,TRBV27,TRBJ2-5,TGTGCCAGCAGACCCAGTCTAGCGTCCCAAGAGACCCAGTACTTC,CASRPSLASQETQYF
.,.,15,TRBV6-6,TRBJ1-2,TGTGCCAGCAGTTACTCGCCAGGGGAACGGGACGGCTACACCTTC,CASSYSPGERDGYTF
.,.,14,TRBV20-1,TRBJ2-2,TGCAGTGCTAGAGCGGGAGCAGGCACCGGGGAGCTGTTTTTT,CSARAGAGTGELFF
.,.,15,TRBV11-2,TRBJ2-7,TGTGCCAGCAGCTTAGATCCTACTCAGGTCTACGAGCAGTACTTC,CASSLDPTQVYEQYF
few,.,13,TRBV7-3,TRBJ1-2,TGTGCCAGCCTCCCATCTAGTTTGTATGGCTACACCTTC,CASLPSSLYGYTF
many,TRBD1,14,TRBV9,TRBJ1-4,TGTGCCAGCAGCCCAGACAGGGGGCCTGAAAAACTGTTTTTT,CASSPDRGPEKLFF
.,TRBD1,16,TRBV20-1,TRBJ1-1,TGCAGTGCTAGGGACCGGGACAGACTTATGAACACTGAAGCTTTCTTT,CSARDRDRLMNTEAFF
many,.,14,TRBV6-6,TRBJ2-5,TGTGCCAGCAGTTACTTTGGACAGACGGAGACCCAGTACTTC,CASSYFGQTETQYF
.,.,13,TRBV6-2/TRBV6-3,TRBJ2-7,TGTGCCAGCAGTTATGTTACTCCCGGGGAGCAGTACTTC,CASSYVTPGEQYF
few,.,10,TRBV28,TRBJ2-7,TGTGCCACATCGGAGTACGAGCAGTACTTC,CATSEYEQYF